This note documents a single TCR beta chain sequence. Other DNA sequences within the sample encode an identical CDR3. Per the study methods: Quantification of nucleated cells was approximated via reference gene primer amplification. Profiled with immunoSEQ multiplex PCR; TCRdb holds only in-frame clones, not every one. D and trimming come from the DNA, and the V and J calls and clone size come from that table. The sample records roughly 260,000 clones, around nine tenths being singletons. This sample stems from a study of blood T cell repertoires in COVID-19. Turning to the study itself: Samples taken during acute and convalescent COVID-19 were collected in the United States, Italy and Spain. The cDNA or gDNA used as material had been derived from T cells, B-cell-depleted T cells, or PBMCs.

Germline loops: CDR1 LNHDA, CDR2 SQIVND (reference sequence). The length of the CDR3 is 13 residues. V dropped 1 base and J dropped 4 bases, with 5 bases sitting between them. This chain uses TRBV19 with TRBJ1-5; D unresolved. The TCR originated in a man aged 40-49 years who had recovered from COVID-19. What was sequenced was peripheral blood. The CDR3 reads CASSIALNQPQHF. The CDR3 coding sequence is TGTGCCAGTAGTATAGCACTAAATCAGCCCCAGCATTTT.